This TCR beta chain appears in the sequencing data of a study of cytomegalovirus exposure and HLA in healthy donors. It was with 60 Vbeta and 13 Jbeta primers that the PCR ran. Authors' processing steps: Unique TCR beta chains totaled approximately 83 million in a later count, with around 12 million of them shared. The data were produced by immunoSEQ multiplex PCR, yet TCRdb's version contains in-frame clones alone and is incomplete. Clone size and V and J calls were adopted from that table, with D and trimming inferred from the DNA. The data contain tens of thousands of clones, more than 55% of them singletons. This clone was seen more than once but under ten times. Looked up from germline, CDR1 is SGHTA and CDR2 is FQGTGA. J gave up 2 bases and V 4 bases, and 8 bases lay outside the gene matches. This CDR3 is built from 16 residues.

The sequencing sample was made of PBMCs. This sequence was found in a boy between 10 and 17 years old in good health and CMV-seropositive. The genes are TRBV7-3 and TRBJ2-3; 8 positions agree with TRBD2. The CDR3 loop is CASSYGTSGDTDTQYF. The DNA of the CDR3 is TGTGCCAGCAGCTATGGTACTAGCGGAGACACAGATACGCAGTATTTT.